Below, one T cell receptor beta chain is given with its context. No antigen is known for it. Trimming removed 0 bases from V and 4 bases from J, with 19 bases in between. Germline lookup yields CDR1 KGHSH and CDR2 LQKENI. CDR3 length: 18 amino acids. Assay: immunoSEQ multiplex PCR; the TCRdb copy retains only in-frame clones and omits some. In the table there are some 96,000 clones, around 93% of which are singletons. This entry belongs to a study of OX40 agonist ivuxolimab in advanced cancers. Across the study: An agonistic human IgG2 monoclonal antibody against OX40 (CD134) was given.

Study results and caveats: Several nonresponders also turned out to have low normalized T-cell clonal expansion. Among the least clonally expanded were partial responders at 0.1-3.0 mg/kg.

The sample consisted of CD4+ or CD8+ T cells sorted from blood, taken in a trial of the OX40 agonist ivuxolimab. V is TRBV18 and J is TRBJ2-1, with D perhaps TRBD2 (6 bases). This TCR was recovered from an adult with an advanced solid tumor such as melanoma, head and neck, liver or kidney cancer. The CDR3 sequence: CASSPPRSRGTRYNEQFF. The CDR3 DNA reads TGTGCCAGCTCACCACCGCGGAGTCGCGGGACCCGATACAATGAGCAGTTCTTC.